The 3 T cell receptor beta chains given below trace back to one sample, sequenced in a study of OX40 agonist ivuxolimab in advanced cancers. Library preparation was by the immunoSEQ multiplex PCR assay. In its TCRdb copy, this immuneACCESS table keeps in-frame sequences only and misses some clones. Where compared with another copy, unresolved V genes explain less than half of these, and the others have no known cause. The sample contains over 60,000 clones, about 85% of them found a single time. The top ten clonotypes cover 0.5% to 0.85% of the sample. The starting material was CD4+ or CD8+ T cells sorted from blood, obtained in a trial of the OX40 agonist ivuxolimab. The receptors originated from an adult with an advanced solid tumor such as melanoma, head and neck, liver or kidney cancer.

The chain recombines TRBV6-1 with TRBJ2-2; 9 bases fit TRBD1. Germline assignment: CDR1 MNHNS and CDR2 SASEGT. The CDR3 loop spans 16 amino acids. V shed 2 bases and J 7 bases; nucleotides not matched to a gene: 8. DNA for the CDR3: TGTGCCAGCAGTGAACCGGGACAGGGTATTGTCGGGGAGCTGTTTTTT. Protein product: CASSEPGQGIVGELFF.

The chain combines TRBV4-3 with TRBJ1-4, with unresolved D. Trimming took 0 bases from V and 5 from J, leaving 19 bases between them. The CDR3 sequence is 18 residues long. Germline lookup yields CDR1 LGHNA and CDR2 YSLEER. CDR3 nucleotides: TGCGCCAGCAGCCAAGAAAAGGGTGTGATCTGGGGAAATGAAAAACTGTTTTTT. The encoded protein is CASSQEKGVIWGNEKLFF.

CDR3 in amino acids: CASSFGRPSYNEQFF. Written as DNA, the CDR3 is TGTGCCAGCTCCTTTGGGAGACCCTCCTACAATGAGCAGTTCTTC. This rearrangement joins TRBV5-8 to TRBJ2-1; D is possibly TRBD2 (5 bases). Germline V gives CDR1 SGHTS, CDR2 YDEGEE. V lost 7 bases, J lost 0 bases, and 14 bases lay in between. CDR3 length: 15 amino acids. Variable domain in full (rest from reference TRBV5-8 and TRBJ2-1): EAGVTQSPTHLIKTRGQQATLRCSPISGHTSVYWYQQALGLGLQFLLWYDEGEERNRGNFPPRFSGRQFPNYSSELNVNALELEDSALYLCASSFGRPSYNEQFFGPGTRLTVL.